The 12 T cell receptor beta chains listed next were all sequenced from one sample in a study of blood T cell repertoires in COVID-19. Using immunoSEQ multiplex PCR, the repertoire was profiled, and TCRdb retains in-frame clones only, with some absent. The top ten clones hold approximately 4.1% of a sample with more than 110,000 clones, 82% of them seen once. The sample comprised peripheral blood. The receptor set was obtained from a woman at least 80 years old with acute or convalescent COVID-19.

The CDR3: CASRGLPYEQYF. Written as DNA, the CDR3 is TGTGCCAGCCGCGGACTACCTTACGAGCAGTACTTC. This chain uses TRBV19 with TRBJ2-7, with D tentatively TRBD2 (6 bases). Germline assignment: CDR1 LNHDA and CDR2 SQIVND (reference sequence). This CDR3 contains 12 residues. V lost 9 bases, J lost 4 bases, and 13 bases lay in between.

The chain has TRBV18 and TRBJ1-4; TRBD1 matches 8 bases. V shed 6 bases, J shed 4 bases, and the junction held 7 bases outside the gene matches. CDR3 length equals 15 residues. CDR1 KGHSH and CDR2 LQKENI come from the germline V gene. The CDR3 loop reads CASSPRQGSNEKLFF. Here the CDR3 DNA reads TGTGCCAGCTCGCCCAGACAGGGGAGTAATGAAAAACTGTTTTTT.

J is TRBJ2-5 and V is TRBV20-1; TRBD2 agrees at 10 bases. The V gene's germline CDR1 is DFQATT and CDR2 SNEGSKA (reference sequence). Losses at the gene ends were 3 bases for V and 4 bases for J; bases not matched to a gene: 2. This CDR3 has 13 residues. The CDR3 sequence is CSASRTSGETQYF. In DNA, the CDR3 is TGCAGTGCTAGTAGGACTAGCGGAGAGACCCAGTACTTC.

V gene TRBV18 combines with J gene TRBJ1-1; tentative D call: TRBD1 (5 bases). This CDR3 spans 16 amino acids. Germline V gene sequence: CDR1 KGHSH, CDR2 LQKENI. Trimming removed 1 base at V and 0 bases at J, with 12 bases between. CDR3 amino acids: CASSPRVAGMNTEAFF. CDR3 nucleotides: TGTGCCAGCTCACCACGGGTTGCAGGGATGAACACTGAAGCTTTCTTT.

This chain links TRBV6-6 with TRBJ2-1; D is unresolved. CDR3 length: 16 residues. V was clipped by 6 bases and J by 0 bases, with 15 bases between them. The V gene's germline CDR1 is MNHNY and CDR2 SVGAGI (reference sequence). Written as DNA, the CDR3 is TGTGCCAGCAGCCTCACAGAGACGATCTCCTACAATGAGCAGTTCTTC. This sequence encodes CASSLTETISYNEQFF.

The chain has TRBV10-3 and TRBJ1-2, with 8 bases matching TRBD1. Germline V gene sequence: CDR1 ENHRY, CDR2 SYGVKD. V trimming: 7 bases; J trimming: 4 bases; junction bases outside the gene matches: 2. This CDR3 has 12 residues. The DNA for the CDR3 is TGTGCCATCACCGGACAGGGCTATGGCTACACCTTC. Translation gives CAITGQGYGYTF.

The chain has TRBV4-1 and TRBJ2-3; TRBD2 matches 13 bases. This CDR3 is built from 18 residues. Germline V lookup: CDR1 MGHRA, CDR2 YSYEKL. The V gene end was trimmed by 4 bases and the J gene end by 1 base; junction bases not matched to a gene: 8. CDR3 DNA sequence: TGCGCCAGCAGCCCTGGGACTAGCGGGAAGGTCGGCACAGATACGCAGTATTTT. Translated: CASSPGTSGKVGTDTQYF.

The rearrangement joins TRBV24-1 to TRBJ2-1; TRBD2 matches at 10 bases. Germline V gene lookup returns CDR1 KGHDR and CDR2 SFDVKD. V was pared by 7 bases and J by 4 bases, with 9 bases of the junction left unmatched. The CDR3 is made up of 16 amino acids. The chain's CDR3 is CATRPSSGSRYNEQFF. The CDR3 DNA is TGTGCCACCAGACCGTCTAGCGGGAGTCGTTACAATGAGCAGTTCTTC.

The rearrangement uses TRBV7-2 and TRBJ1-5; no clear D. Per the germline V gene, CDR1 is SGHTA and CDR2 is FQGNSA. The CDR3 is made up of 12 amino acids. Trimming removed 2 bases at V and 4 bases at J, with 3 bases between. The CDR3 loop reads CASSLPNQPQHF. The CDR3 DNA follows: TGTGCCAGCAGCTTACCGAATCAGCCCCAGCATTTT. The full variable domain, with the rest looked up from reference TRBV7-2 and TRBJ1-5, is GAGVSQSPSNKVTEKGKDVELRCDPISGHTALYWYRQSLGQGLEFLIYFQGNSAPDKSGLPSDRFSAERTGGSVSTLTIQRTQQEDSAVYLCASSLPNQPQHFGDGTRLSIL.

The V and J genes are TRBV5-5 and TRBJ1-5; D perhaps matches TRBD1 (5 bases). The length of the CDR3 is 14 residues. Trimming pared 4 bases from V and 4 bases from J, leaving 12 bases between. The germline V gene encodes CDR1 SGHKS and CDR2 YYEKEE (reference sequence). The DNA for the CDR3 is TGTGCCAGCAGCCCCCAGGGAATGAATCAGCCCCAGCATTTT. Translated, it gives CASSPQGMNQPQHF.

The table lists this clone with a count of one. The rearrangement links TRBV5-4 to TRBJ1-2, with D possibly matching TRBD1 (6 bases). The CDR3 has 13 residues. Germline lookup yields CDR1 SGHNT and CDR2 YYREEE (reference sequence). Deletions cut 0 bases from V and 5 bases from J, with 8 bases between. For the CDR3, the DNA is TGTGCCAGCAGCTTGGGGACAGAGTATGGCTACACCTTC. Its protein is CASSLGTEYGYTF.

The chain combines TRBV2 with TRBJ2-7; D might be TRBD1 (6 bases). The CDR3 is made up of 15 amino acids. The germline V and J ends were trimmed by 3 bases and 0 bases, with 12 bases remaining between them. Germline V lookup: CDR1 SNHLY, CDR2 FYNNEI. Written as DNA, the CDR3 is TGTGCCAGCAGTGACCCGGACAGCGCCTCCTACGAGCAGTACTTC. It codes for CASSDPDSASYEQYF.